The T cell receptor (beta chain) described here comes from a study of CD8 T cells in ankylosing spondylitis. This clonotype has only a few counts. As yet, its antigen is unknown. Findings of the study overall: A TCR beta motif of 7 to 9 highly homologous variants seemed to mark ankylosing spondylitis blood.

Each CDR3 protein is one row after TCRdb ran MiXCR on the 5' RACE reads. The sample lists around 130,000 distinct CDR3 sequences, under 20% occurring once. Per the germline V gene, CDR1 is MGHRA and CDR2 is YSYEKL. The V and J ends lost 3 bases and 2 bases, in that order; junction bases with no gene match: 7. The CDR3 contains 15 residues. The clonotype comes from a male donor with ankylosing spondylitis. Sequencing was performed on blood, either unsorted or a sorted T cell fraction (not recorded which). The chain recombines TRBV4-1 with TRBJ2-7, with 7 bases aligning to TRBD2. CDR3 protein: CASSHRSGTTYEQYF. CDR3 sequence (DNA): TGCGCCAGCAGCCACCGTTCCGGGACTACCTACGAGCAGTACTTC.